This T cell receptor (beta chain) was sequenced for a study of regulatory T cells in long-lasting Graves disease. CDR1 and CDR2 (germline): SGHTA, FQGNSA. Losses at the gene ends were 5 bases for V and 1 base for J; bases not matched to a gene: 9. The CDR3 totals 18 residues. Time point noted: newly diagnosed GD, antithyroid drugs for less than 3 months. RNA isolated from PBMCs was used to make the TCR library. This clonotype was seen many times. HTBI primers from iRepertoire and Arm-PCR of CDR3 regions yielded the TCR beta libraries. TCRdb re-analysed the multiplex PCR reads in MiXCR, keeping a single row per CDR3 protein. The sample lists approximately 300,000 distinct CDR3 sequences, 18% occurring once.

The sequence was collected from a female donor with Graves disease. Sequenced here: peripheral blood mononuclear cells (PBMCs), sampled at new diagnosis, from a patient treated with antithyroid drugs. This rearrangement joins TRBV7-2 to TRBJ1-3; 12 bases map to TRBD1. Here the CDR3 DNA reads TGTGCCAGCAGCGCGGGGACAGGGGGCCTAAAGTCTGGAAACACCATATATTTT. It codes for CASSAGTGGLKSGNTIYF.